Following are 19 T cell receptor beta chains from one sample sequenced in a study of blood T cell repertoires in COVID-19. The assay was immunoSEQ multiplex PCR, and TCRdb's table has in-frame clones only and misses some. The profile shows approximately 480,000 clones, roughly 90% of them singletons. Sequenced: PBMCs or T cells enriched from blood (not recorded which). The origin of the receptors is a woman in her late teens or twenties who had recovered from COVID-19.

CDR3 sequence reads: CASSQSPSSYEQYF. The CDR3 nucleotides are TGTGCCAGCAGCCAATCGCCCAGCTCCTACGAGCAGTACTTC. The J gene is TRBJ2-7, the V gene TRBV14; D is uncertain. Deletions cut 2 bases from V and 0 bases from J, with 8 bases between. CDR1 is SGHDN and CDR2 is FVKESK in the germline V gene. The CDR3 spans 14 residues. Supplemented by reference TRBV14 and TRBJ2-7, the full variable domain reads EAGVTQFPSHSVIEKGQTVTLRCDPISGHDNLYWYRRVMGKEIKFLLHFVKESKQDESGMPNNRFLAERTGGTYSTLKVQPAELEDSGVYFCASSQSPSSYEQYFGPGTRLTVT.

The chain carries TRBV19 and TRBJ2-2; tentative D call: TRBD1 (6 bases). V was cut by 9 bases and J by 0 bases, with 17 bases left in between. This CDR3 is 16 amino acids long. Germline V gene sequence: CDR1 LNHDA, CDR2 SQIVND (reference sequence). CDR3 bases: TGTGCCAGCACTCCGGGACAAGACCCGAACACCGGGGAGCTGTTTTTT. Translation: CASTPGQDPNTGELFF.

The chain is built from TRBV4-1 and TRBJ2-7, with 7 bases identical to TRBD1. The CDR3 spans 14 residues. V was pared by 5 bases and J by 1 base, with 5 bases of the junction left unmatched. Germline assignment: CDR1 MGHRA and CDR2 YSYEKL. As DNA, the CDR3 is TGCGCCAGCAGCTCACAGACAGGGTCCTACGAGCAGTACTTC. It codes for CASSSQTGSYEQYF.

This clone showed up just once. The chain carries TRBV4-1 and TRBJ2-3; TRBD2 might be the D (6 bases). The ends were cut back, 1 base at V and 6 bases at J, with 14 bases in the middle. The CDR3 covers 15 residues. The germline gives CDR1 MGHRA, CDR2 YSYEKL. The CDR3 DNA reads TGCGCCAGCAGCCAAGTCGTCCAGGAGGGGGATACGCAGTATTTT. Its translation: CASSQVVQEGDTQYF.

In this sample, this clone turned up a few times. The chain carries TRBV2 and TRBJ2-5, with 7 bases identical to TRBD1. Germline CDR1 SNHLY, CDR2 FYNNEI. Losses at the gene ends were 6 bases for V and 3 bases for J; bases not matched to a gene: 13. This CDR3 region has 16 residues. CDR3 amino acids: CASRPRQGRAEETQYF. CDR3 sequence (DNA): TGTGCCAGCAGGCCTCGACAGGGCCGAGCGGAAGAGACCCAGTACTTC.

This clone was observed a single time. This rearrangement joins TRBV5-4 to TRBJ1-1, with a weak D call TRBD1 (6 bases). Trimming left V 5 bases short and J 3 bases short, with 26 bases between. There are 18 residues in the CDR3. Germline CDR1 reads SGHNT; CDR2 reads YYREEE (reference sequence). The CDR3 sequence: CASSFNRIRGLTYTEAFF. The CDR3, as DNA: TGTGCCAGCAGTTTTAATCGCATCAGGGGTCTGACCTACACTGAAGCTTTCTTT.

A single count supports this clone. V and J are TRBV11-2 and TRBJ1-2; TRBD1 matches 9 bases. Losses at the gene ends were 0 bases for V and 8 bases for J; bases not matched to a gene: 4. The CDR3 has 14 residues. Germline V gives CDR1 SGHAT, CDR2 FQNNGV. CDR3 in DNA: TGTGCCAGCAGCTTAGAACGGACAGGGGACGGCTACACCTTC. It is translated as CASSLERTGDGYTF.

The chain employs TRBV3-1 (or the pseudogene TRBV3-2) and TRBJ2-5; TRBD2 aligns across 8 bases. CDR1 and CDR2 from the germline V gene are LGHDT and YNNKEL (reference sequence). The CDR3 runs to 16 residues. The trim removed 7 bases at V and 5 bases at J, leaving 15 bases unmatched. The CDR3 here is CASTSVGGGGSETQYF. The CDR3 DNA is TGTGCCAGCACCTCGGTGGGTGGCGGGGGGTCGGAGACCCAGTACTTC.

CDR3 in amino acids: CASTERAPGGYEQYF. CDR3 coding DNA: TGTGCCAGCACTGAAAGGGCTCCAGGGGGGTACGAGCAGTACTTC. V usage is TRBV7-8 and J usage is TRBJ2-7; perhaps TRBD1 as D (7 bases). Trimming cost V 7 bases and J 4 bases, with 20 bases left between them. From germline, CDR1 is SGHVS and CDR2 FQNEAQ. The CDR3 covers 15 residues.

The chain combines TRBV28 with TRBJ2-1, with 7 nucleotides matching TRBD2. Germline V gene data show CDR1 as MDHEN and CDR2 as SYDVKM. This CDR3 is 12 amino acids long. With V trimmed by 11 bases and J by 5 bases, 6 bases remained unmatched. The CDR3 region is CAGGRGDNEQFF. The CDR3 DNA is TGTGCCGGAGGGAGGGGCGACAATGAGCAGTTCTTC.

The J gene is TRBJ2-7, the V gene TRBV28; D is perhaps TRBD1 (8 bases). V was trimmed by 7 bases and J by 4 bases, leaving 11 bases between them. This CDR3 has 12 amino acids. Germline CDR1 is MDHEN and CDR2 is SYDVKM. The CDR3 nucleotides read TGTGCCAGCAAACAGGGGGGGTACGAGCAGTACTTC. Amino acids: CASKQGGYEQYF.

The rearrangement links TRBV25-1 to TRBJ2-1; D not resolved. V lost 11 bases and J 6 bases, leaving 17 bases between the germline ends. Germline V gene data show CDR1 as MGHDK and CDR2 as SYGVNS. The CDR3 runs 13 residues. CDR3 sequence: CAAGRPPFNEQFF. CDR3 bases: TGTGCCGCAGGTCGACCCCCGTTCAATGAGCAGTTCTTC.

V usage is TRBV5-5 and J usage is TRBJ1-2, with a weak D call TRBD1 (6 bases). The germline gives CDR1 SGHKS, CDR2 YYEKEE (reference sequence). Trimming cost V 2 bases and J 8 bases, with 13 bases left between them. This CDR3 region has 13 residues. Here the CDR3 reads CASSFTGFEGYTF. The CDR3 coding sequence is TGTGCCAGCAGCTTTACAGGGTTCGAAGGCTACACCTTC.

The rearrangement uses TRBV27 and TRBJ2-7; 7 positions match TRBD2. Trimming removed 8 bases from V and 1 base from J; junction bases left unmatched: 8. Germline lookup yields CDR1 MNHEY and CDR2 SMNVEV (reference sequence). This CDR3 is 14 amino acids long. DNA for the CDR3: TGTGCCAGCCACCTACCGGGACTATCCTACGAGCAGTACTTC. This translates into CASHLPGLSYEQYF.

This chain joins TRBV7-8 and TRBJ2-3; 8 bases map to TRBD2. Germline CDR1 is SGHVS and CDR2 is FQNEAQ. With V trimmed by 7 bases and J by 0 bases, 9 bases remained unmatched. The CDR3 loop spans 16 amino acids. CDR3 DNA: TGTGCCAGCACACCAAGCGGGGGCTTTAGCACAGATACGCAGTATTTT. Translated: CASTPSGGFSTDTQYF.

The chain couples TRBV11-2 to TRBJ2-2; a possible D gene is TRBD2 (5 bases). Germline V CDR1 and CDR2: SGHAT, FQNNGV. Trimming cost V 5 bases and J 8 bases, with 9 bases left between them. CDR3 length: 12 amino acids. CDR3 residues: CASSLRGGELFF. The CDR3 DNA is TGTGCCAGCAGCCTCCGAGGGGGGGAGCTGTTTTTT.

V usage is TRBV6-5 and J usage is TRBJ2-2; the match to TRBD2 covers 13 bases. The CDR3 contains 15 residues. J gave up 6 bases and V 7 bases, and 5 bases lay outside the gene matches. Germline loops: CDR1 MNHEY, CDR2 SVGAGI. The CDR3 loop reads CASTRLAGGAGELFF. DNA of the CDR3: TGTGCCAGCACTCGACTAGCGGGGGGTGCCGGGGAGCTGTTTTTT.

This clone was counted once. This sample also contains other DNA sequences that code for the same CDR3. The chain combines TRBV5-1 with TRBJ1-6; D is ambiguous. The CDR3 extends over 13 amino acids. Germline CDR1 reads SGHRS; CDR2 reads YFSETQ. The germline V and J ends were trimmed by 5 bases and 4 bases, with 7 bases remaining between them. The CDR3 here is CASSSLYNSPLHF. The CDR3 coding sequence is TGCGCCAGCAGTTCTCTGTATAATTCACCCCTCCACTTT. The variable domain in full, with the rest retrieved from reference TRBV5-1 and TRBJ1-6, is KAGVTQTPRYLIKTRGQQVTLSCSPISGHRSVSWYQQTPGQGLQFLFEYFSETQRNKGNFPGRFSGRQFSNSRSEMNVSTLELGDSALYLCASSSLYNSPLHFGNGTRLTVT.

The chain couples TRBV10-2 to TRBJ1-3; 8 positions match TRBD1. This CDR3 spans 15 amino acids. With V trimmed by 6 bases and J by 3 bases, 7 bases remained unmatched. Germline-derived CDR1 and CDR2 are WSHSY and SAAADI. For the CDR3, the DNA is TGCGCCAGCAGCCAGACAGGGGCCGATGGAAACACCATATATTTT. Amino acid sequence: CASSQTGADGNTIYF.